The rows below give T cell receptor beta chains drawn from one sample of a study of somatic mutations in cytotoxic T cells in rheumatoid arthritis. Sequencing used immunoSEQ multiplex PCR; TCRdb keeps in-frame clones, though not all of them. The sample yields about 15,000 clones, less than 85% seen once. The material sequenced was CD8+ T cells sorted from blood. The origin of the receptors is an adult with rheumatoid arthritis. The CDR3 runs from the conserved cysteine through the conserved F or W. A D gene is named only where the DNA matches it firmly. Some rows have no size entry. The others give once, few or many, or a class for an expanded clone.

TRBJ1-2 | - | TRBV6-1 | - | CASSEDAGAGGYGYTF | TGTGCCAGCAGTGAAGACGCAGGGGCCGGCGGCTATGGCTACACCTTC
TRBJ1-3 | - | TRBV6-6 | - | CASSYSMVDSGNTIYF | TGTGCCAGCAGTTACTCAATGGTTGACTCTGGAAACACCATATATTTT
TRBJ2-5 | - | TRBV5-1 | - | CASSLLGETQYF | TGCGCCAGCAGCTTGCTCGGAGAGACCCAGTACTTC
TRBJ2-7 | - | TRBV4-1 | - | CASSPATSYEQYF | TGCGCCAGCAGCCCGGCTACATCCTACGAGCAGTACTTC
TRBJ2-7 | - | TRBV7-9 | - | CASSSESGLYYEQYF | TGTGCCAGCAGCTCTGAGAGCGGGCTCTACTACGAGCAGTACTTC
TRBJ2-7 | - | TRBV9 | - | CASSPPRTFEQYF | TGTGCCAGCAGCCCTCCACGGACTTTCGAGCAGTACTTC
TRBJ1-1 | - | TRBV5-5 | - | CASSPEGDTEAFF | TGTGCCAGCAGCCCGGAGGGGGACACTGAAGCTTTCTTT
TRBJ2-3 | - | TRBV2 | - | CASSDPRTDTQYF | TGTGCCAGCAGTGACCCGCGCACAGATACGCAGTATTTT
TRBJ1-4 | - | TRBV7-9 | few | CASSFGWADEKLFF | TGTGCCAGCAGCTTCGGTTGGGCTGATGAAAAACTGTTTTTT
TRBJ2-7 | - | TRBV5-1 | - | CASSLADGLYEQYF | TGCGCCAGCAGCTTGGCCGACGGGCTATACGAGCAGTACTTC
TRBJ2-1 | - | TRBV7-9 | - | CASSWGRINEQFF | TGTGCCAGCAGCTGGGGGCGGATAAATGAGCAGTTCTTC
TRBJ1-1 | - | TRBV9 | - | CASSLGDNTEAFF | TGTGCCAGCAGCCTGGGGGACAACACTGAAGCTTTCTTT
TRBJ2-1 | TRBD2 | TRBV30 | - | CAWRGLGSYNEQFF | TGTGCCTGGAGGGGACTAGGCTCCTACAATGAGCAGTTCTTC
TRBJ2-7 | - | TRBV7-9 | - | CASSLLEGSYEQYF | TGTGCCAGCAGCTTGCTGGAGGGGTCCTACGAGCAGTACTTC
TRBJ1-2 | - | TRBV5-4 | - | CASSLSGIDGYTF | TGTGCCAGCAGCTTGTCGGGGATTGATGGCTACACCTTC
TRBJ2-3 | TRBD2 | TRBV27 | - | CASSIAGGVADTQYF | TGTGCCAGCAGTATAGCGGGGGGAGTCGCAGATACGCAGTATTTT
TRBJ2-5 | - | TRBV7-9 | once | CASRLGTHRVGETQYF | TGTGCCAGCAGGTTAGGGACGCACAGGGTTGGGGAGACCCAGTACTTC
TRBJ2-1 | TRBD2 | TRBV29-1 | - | CSVPGTRAYNEQFF | TGCAGCGTCCCCGGGACTAGAGCCTACAATGAGCAGTTCTTC
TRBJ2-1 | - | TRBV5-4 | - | CASSPGVNEQFF | TGTGCCAGCAGCCCGGGGGTTAATGAGCAGTTCTTC
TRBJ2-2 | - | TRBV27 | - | CASSLTGFTGELFF | TGTGCCAGCAGTTTAACAGGGTTCACCGGGGAGCTGTTTTTT
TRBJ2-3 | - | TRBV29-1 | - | CSVEGWDSTDTQYF | TGCAGCGTTGAAGGGTGGGATAGCACAGATACGCAGTATTTT
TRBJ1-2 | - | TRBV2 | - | CAIPEPQTGDGYTF | TGTGCCATCCCCGAACCGCAAACGGGTGATGGCTACACCTTC
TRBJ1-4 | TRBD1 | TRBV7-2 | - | CASSTGTGRMGKLFF | TGTGCCAGCAGCACCGGGACAGGGAGGATGGGAAAACTGTTTTTT